This T cell receptor beta chain was recorded in a study of cytomegalovirus exposure and HLA in healthy donors (dated by TCRdb to about 2017). Some background on the complete study: According to an earlier analysis of a few hundred of the donors, about 170 million T cells yielded 100 million or so unique TCR beta sequences and less than 300 Gb of sequence data. In a later genetic analysis, genome-wide SNP genotypes for about three fifths of the 666 donors were used, and that subset was treated as a discovery cohort. A later analysis re-analyzed previously published TCR beta repertoires from about 730 donors and added high-resolution HLA genotyping to study TCR occurrence patterns. Typing coverage differed by locus: A, B, C, DRB1 and DQB1 were typed in about 629-640 donors, DQA1 in about 510, DPA1 in 600 to 610, and DPB1 in 450 to 490. On average, 235,054 unique TCR beta nucleotide sequences were sequenced per donor among a few hundred genotyped donors of the cohort, with roughly 18% of those sequences being non-productive. Rather than drawing on any new phenotypic data, the later analysis identified candidate immune exposures from TCR beta sequences and the way those sequences occurred across donors. Four or five DR-DQ haplotypes were treated as single units for association and clustering because of strong linkage in the cohort. Of the roughly 400 genotyped donors, less than 85% were placed in the genetic ancestry cluster associated with self-reported Caucasian donors. All discovery cohort repertoires had been generated on a single sequencing platform. Donor age, sex, ethnicity and CMV serostatus were compiled together with the repertoire data. The study was designed to test whether signatures of past pathogen exposure could be identified by cataloging public T cell receptors. About 300 gigabases of sequencing data and roughly 90 million unique TCR sequences were included in an early release covering about 620 HLA-typed donors. To predict cytomegalovirus infection status, the study brought together high-throughput TCR immunosequencing, statistical association of individual TCRs with disease status, and machine learning. An earlier analysis of about 620 of the donors applied high-throughput TCR beta sequencing to assess whether each TCR beta V gene segment acted as functional or pseudogenic. Besides the first cohort of roughly 640 subjects, a separate validation cohort made up of roughly 130 different subjects was used. HLA typing covered class I and class II loci at four-digit resolution. The study used immunosequencing to profile the T cell repertoires of under 700 subjects and linked those repertoires to cytomegalovirus serostatus. The study at large found these results: Linkage disequilibrium might explain the correlated functional status among segregating V segments, but an unknown experimental factor could not be excluded. In a later analysis, the rate of TCR association differed among HLA loci, with DRB1 alleles having the most associated TCRs and HLA-C alleles having the fewest. Because counts were too low, some 16 rarely observed V segments, including chromosome 9 orphons, were excluded from the earlier analysis of fewer than 650 of the donors. According to a later analysis, parvovirus B19, influenza, CMV and Epstein-Barr virus appeared linked to several top co-occurrence clusters. In a later analysis, HLA-associated TCR beta chains showed more clonal expansion and lower generation probabilities than non-associated chains that were equally common. Because HLA typing was unavailable for some donors at each locus, only the typed subset was used in association tests. Broadly in line with IMGT annotations, most TCR beta V segments showed up in productive rearrangements about 87% or about 30% of the time in an earlier analysis of several hundred of the donors. A total of 150 to 200 TCR beta chains were listed by the study as associated with cytomegalovirus. Cytomegalovirus status was reported to be diagnosed by the classifier with high specificity and sensitivity in both the original and validation cohorts. In vitro tests confirmed that a few of the cytomegalovirus-associated TCR beta chains recognize cytomegalovirus antigens. When HLA alleles, especially DR and DQ, strongly co-occurred, TCR associations were difficult to assign to individual alleles. In this cohort, only TCR beta chains were sequenced, and detectable features were limited by the absence of alpha or paired-chain data. A cluster of highly shared sequence variants was judged likely to represent a technical artifact of the sequencing pipeline. According to a later genetic analysis, donors in an Asian-associated ancestry cluster had fewer N-insertions in productive TCRs than the approximately 610-donor mean. Across donors, most TCR sequences were observed very rarely, whereas some public TCRs were present in many individuals. In a later genetic analysis, a missense DCLRE1C variant was associated with V-gene and J-gene trimming of TCR beta chains, and the association was replicated in an independent cohort. A further reported finding was that TCR beta sequences accurately predicted the HLA-A and HLA-B alleles for most subjects in the first cohort. It was suggested by the authors that the approach could potentially be generalized to other disease states and immunological phenotypes. Roughly uniform sequencing depth across donors was assumed in presence/absence analyses, although this assumption may not hold. A later analysis found that most CMV-associated TCR beta chains appeared HLA-restricted, with HLA associations seemingly driven largely by CMV exposure. In a later analysis, some 18,000 TCR beta sequences were associated with specific HLA alleles at a false discovery rate of 0.05. CMV serostatus was the only immune exposure information available for the cohort.

About this clone itself: Its antigen has not been determined. No quality values exist for individual bases; no much larger clone is one base distant.

The cohort consisted of some 670 healthy bone marrow donors. At the time of sampling, all cohort members were nominally healthy, though unrecorded immune exposures were likely present. The donor tested CMV seronegative, placing the donor among the 300 to 400 seronegative members of the cohort. A peripheral blood sample was provided by each donor, and peripheral blood mononuclear cells were used for TCR beta sequencing. The Qiagen DNeasy Blood Extraction Kit was used to extract genomic DNA from the blood cell samples. Libraries were made using the immunoSEQ multiplex PCR assay. For the multiplex PCR, a mixture combining 60 forward primers for TCR Vbeta segments and 13 reverse primers for TCR Jbeta segments was used. The CDR3 region of rearranged TCR beta genes was amplified from genomic DNA with a multiplex PCR assay. On the Illumina HiSeq System, the amplified TCR beta libraries were sequenced as 87-base-pair reads. For the original study's pipeline: In a later analysis, some 80 million unique TCR beta chains were counted across the 650 to 750 repertoires, and about 9.9 million of these chains were shared by at least two donors. Raw reads were error-corrected and collapsed into unique sequences by a nearest-neighbor algorithm in which closely related sequences were merged to remove PCR and sequencing errors. Alignment of CDR3 sequences to IMGT reference sequences was used to assign V, D and J gene segments. For a sequence to be retained, a match of at least six nucleotides was required to both a V gene segment and a J gene segment. A rearrangement counted as productive if the CDR3 had no stop codons and remained in frame with V and J, and every other rearrangement counted as non-productive. CDR3 was defined according to IMGT convention as the region running from the second conserved V-encoded cysteine to the conserved J-encoded phenylalanine. In an earlier analysis of more than 550 of the donors, sequences lacking an unambiguous match to a single V gene segment were excluded. In an earlier analysis of 450 to 750 of the donors, a V segment was called functional when productive rearrangements were above 56.7%, and segregating when the standard deviation between donors exceeded 5%. A statistical classification framework was built to diagnose cytomegalovirus status from the catalog of TCR beta chain sequences. V and J gene assignment, in a later analysis, came from comparing TCR nucleotide sequences with IMGT/GENE-DB human TR gene sequences. The TCRdist pipeline was used in a later analysis to assign CDR3 sequences and most-parsimonious VDJ recombination scenarios. A later analysis defined each TCR beta chain by its CDR3 amino acid sequence plus V-gene family, and excluded reads lacking a unique V-gene family. To address suspected cross-contamination and a sequencing artifact, a later analysis removed 550 to 750 highly shared, low-generation-probability nucleotide sequences. In a later analysis, a clonal expansion index was calculated for each public chain from normalized within-repertoire ranks of inferred template counts. In a later analysis, generation probabilities were computed using a VDJ recombination model fitted to out-of-frame rearrangements, and the results were checked against IGoR. In a later analysis, TCR-TCR, TCR-HLA and TCR-CMV co-occurrence was scored with hypergeometric tests, and a repertoire-size bias correction was applied to TCR pairs. To estimate false discovery rates, a later analysis permuted the HLA or CMV assignments 20 times. In a later analysis, co-occurring TCRs were grouped using DBSCAN, and TCRdist sequence similarity was added for clustering within HLA-allele-positive subsets. For co-occurrence clustering, repertoires with fewer than 30,000 or more than 120,000 public chains were excluded, along with roughly 5 repertoires with anomalous nucleotide sharing. Sourced from immuneACCESS, this table was stored by TCRdb with only in-frame sequences that have V and J called. A share of the clones is absent; for the studies checked, an unresolved V gene accounts for under half, and the remainder has no known explanation. D and trimming come from the DNA, and the V and J calls and clone size come from that table. In all, the sample holds some 140,000 clones, and about 76% of those were seen once. About 3% of the sample belongs to the ten largest clones.

Specimen: PBMCs. The clonotype originates from a female donor in good health and CMV-seronegative.

The nucleotide sequence reads as follows: TGTGCCAGCACCAGGACAGGGGCTCGGGTTCCCTACGAGCAGTACTTC. It translates to CASTRTGARVPYEQYF. Recombination linked TRBV28 to TRBJ2-7, and 9 bases in between align with TRBD1. CDR1 is given as MDHEN and CDR2 as SYDVKM, both from the germline V gene. Its CDR3 holds 16 amino acids, cysteine through phenylalanine. Solely the CDR3 DNA is kept, with 48 bases framed from the first base. Compared with germline, V lacks 7 bases and J lacks 2 bases; bases without a gene match: 12.